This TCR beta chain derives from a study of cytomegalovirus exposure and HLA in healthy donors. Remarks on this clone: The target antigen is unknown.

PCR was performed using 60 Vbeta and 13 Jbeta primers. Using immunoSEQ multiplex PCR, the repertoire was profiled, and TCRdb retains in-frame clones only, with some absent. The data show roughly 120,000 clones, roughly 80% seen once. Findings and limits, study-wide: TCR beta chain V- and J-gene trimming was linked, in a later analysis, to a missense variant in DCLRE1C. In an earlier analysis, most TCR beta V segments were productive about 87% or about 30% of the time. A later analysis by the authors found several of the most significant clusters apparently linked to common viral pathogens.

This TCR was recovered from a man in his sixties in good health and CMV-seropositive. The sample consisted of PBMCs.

As DNA, the CDR3 is TGTGCCAGTAGTATAGACGCGGCTTCCTACGAGCAGTACTTC. Translated, it gives CASSIDAASYEQYF. This rearrangement joins TRBV19 to TRBJ2-7; D unclear. CDR3 length equals 14 residues. Germline V CDR1 and CDR2: LNHDA, SQIVND (reference sequence). Trimming took off 0 bases at V and 1 base at J, with 7 bases between the two ends.